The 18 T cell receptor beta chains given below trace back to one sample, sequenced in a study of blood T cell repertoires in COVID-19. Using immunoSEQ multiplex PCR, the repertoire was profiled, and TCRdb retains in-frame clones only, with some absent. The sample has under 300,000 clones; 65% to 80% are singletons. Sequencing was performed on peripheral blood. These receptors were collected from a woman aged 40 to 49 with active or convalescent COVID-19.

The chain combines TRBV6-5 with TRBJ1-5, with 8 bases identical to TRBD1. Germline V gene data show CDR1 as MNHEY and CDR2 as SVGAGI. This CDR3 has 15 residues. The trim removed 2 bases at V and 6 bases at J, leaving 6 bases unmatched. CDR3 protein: CASSYGQGAIQPQHF. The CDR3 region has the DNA TGTGCCAGCAGTTACGGACAGGGCGCTATTCAGCCCCAGCATTTT.

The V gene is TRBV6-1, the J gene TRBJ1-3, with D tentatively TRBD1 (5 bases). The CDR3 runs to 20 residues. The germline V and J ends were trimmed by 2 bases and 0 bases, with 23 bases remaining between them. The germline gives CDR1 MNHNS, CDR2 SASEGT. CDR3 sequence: CASSEILELVGVHSGNTIYF. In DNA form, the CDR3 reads TGTGCCAGCAGTGAAATTCTCGAGTTGGTAGGGGTTCACTCTGGAAACACCATATATTTT.

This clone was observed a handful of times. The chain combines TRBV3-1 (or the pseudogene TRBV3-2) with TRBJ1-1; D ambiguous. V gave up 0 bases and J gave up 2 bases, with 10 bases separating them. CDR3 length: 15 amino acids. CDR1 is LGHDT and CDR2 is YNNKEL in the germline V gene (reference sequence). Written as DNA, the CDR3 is TGTGCCAGCAGCCAAGATCTGACTGGTAACACTGAAGCTTTCTTT. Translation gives CASSQDLTGNTEAFF.

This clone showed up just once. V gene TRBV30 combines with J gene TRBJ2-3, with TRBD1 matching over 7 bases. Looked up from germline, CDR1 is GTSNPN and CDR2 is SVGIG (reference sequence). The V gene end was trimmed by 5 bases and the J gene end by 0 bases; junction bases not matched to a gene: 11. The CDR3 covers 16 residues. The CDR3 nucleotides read TGTGCCTGGCGAAGAGGGGGCGGACGGAGCACAGATACGCAGTATTTT. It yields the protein CAWRRGGGRSTDTQYF.

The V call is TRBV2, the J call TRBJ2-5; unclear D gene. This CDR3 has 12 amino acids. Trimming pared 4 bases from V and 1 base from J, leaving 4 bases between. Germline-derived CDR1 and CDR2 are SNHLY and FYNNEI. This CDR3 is CASSGGQETQYF. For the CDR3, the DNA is TGTGCCAGCAGTGGAGGCCAAGAGACCCAGTACTTC.

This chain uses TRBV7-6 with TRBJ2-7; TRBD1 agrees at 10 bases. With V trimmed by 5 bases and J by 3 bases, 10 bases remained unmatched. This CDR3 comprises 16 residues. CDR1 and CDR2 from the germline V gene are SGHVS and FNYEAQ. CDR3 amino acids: CASSPGLGTGVYEQYV. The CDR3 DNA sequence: TGTGCCAGCAGCCCAGGACTAGGGACAGGGGTCTACGAGCAGTACGTC.

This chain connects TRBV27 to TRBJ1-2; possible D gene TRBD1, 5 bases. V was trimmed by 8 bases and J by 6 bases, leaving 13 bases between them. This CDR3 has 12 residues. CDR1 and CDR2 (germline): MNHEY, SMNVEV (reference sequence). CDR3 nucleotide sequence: TGTGCCAGCGGGTCGGGGGTACATGGCTACACCTTC. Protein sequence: CASGSGVHGYTF.

CDR3 in DNA: TGCGCCAGCAGTGCAGGACAGGAAAACATTCAGTACTTC. This translates into CASSAGQENIQYF. The rearrangement links TRBV10-1 to TRBJ2-4; 7 bases are shared with TRBD1. Per germline, CDR1 WNHNN and CDR2 SYGVQD (reference sequence). The CDR3 contains 13 residues. V was pared by 4 bases and J by 5 bases, with 2 bases of the junction left unmatched.

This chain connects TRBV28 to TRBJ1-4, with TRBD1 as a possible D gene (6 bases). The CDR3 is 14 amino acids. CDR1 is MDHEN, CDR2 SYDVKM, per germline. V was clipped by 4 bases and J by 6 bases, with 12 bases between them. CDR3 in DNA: TGTGCCAGCAGTTCCAGGGGAAGAGATGAAAAACTGTTTTTT. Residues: CASSSRGRDEKLFF.

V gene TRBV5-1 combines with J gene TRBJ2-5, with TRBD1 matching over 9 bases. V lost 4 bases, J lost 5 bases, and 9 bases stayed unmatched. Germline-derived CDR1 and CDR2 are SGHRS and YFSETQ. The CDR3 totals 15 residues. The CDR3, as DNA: TGCGCCAGCAGCGAAAGGACAGGGGCAGGGGAGACCCAGTACTTC. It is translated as CASSERTGAGETQYF.

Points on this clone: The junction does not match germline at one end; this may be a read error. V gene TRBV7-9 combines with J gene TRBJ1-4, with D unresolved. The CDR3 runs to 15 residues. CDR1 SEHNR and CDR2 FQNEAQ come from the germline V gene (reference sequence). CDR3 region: CASSIAGTFGEKLFF. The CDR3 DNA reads TGTGCCAGCAGCATAGCAGGCACATTCGGGGAAAAACTGTTTTTT.

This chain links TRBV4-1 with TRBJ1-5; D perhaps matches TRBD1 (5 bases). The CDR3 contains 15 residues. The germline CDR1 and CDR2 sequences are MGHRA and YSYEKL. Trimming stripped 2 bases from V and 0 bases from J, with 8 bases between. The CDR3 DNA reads TGCGCCAGCAGCCAACAGGGTACTAGCAATCAGCCCCAGCATTTT. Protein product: CASSQQGTSNQPQHF.

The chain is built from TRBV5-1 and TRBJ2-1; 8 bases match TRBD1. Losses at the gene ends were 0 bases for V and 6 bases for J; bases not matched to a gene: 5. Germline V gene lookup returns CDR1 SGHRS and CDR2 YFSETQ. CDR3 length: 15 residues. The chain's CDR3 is CASSLEVTGANEQFF. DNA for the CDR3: TGCGCCAGCAGCTTGGAAGTGACAGGGGCCAATGAGCAGTTCTTC.

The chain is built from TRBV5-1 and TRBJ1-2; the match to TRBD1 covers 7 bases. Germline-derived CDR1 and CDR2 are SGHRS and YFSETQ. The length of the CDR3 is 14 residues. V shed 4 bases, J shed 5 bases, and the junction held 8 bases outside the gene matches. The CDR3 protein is CASSTGQRTYGYTF. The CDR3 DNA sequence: TGCGCCAGCAGCACGGGACAGAGAACATATGGCTACACCTTC.

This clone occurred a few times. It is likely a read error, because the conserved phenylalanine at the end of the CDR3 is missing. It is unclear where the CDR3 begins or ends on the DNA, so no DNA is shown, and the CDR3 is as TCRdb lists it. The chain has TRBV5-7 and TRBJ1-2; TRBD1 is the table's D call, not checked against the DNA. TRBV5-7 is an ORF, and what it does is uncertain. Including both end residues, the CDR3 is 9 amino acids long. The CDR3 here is CASSPGQGT.

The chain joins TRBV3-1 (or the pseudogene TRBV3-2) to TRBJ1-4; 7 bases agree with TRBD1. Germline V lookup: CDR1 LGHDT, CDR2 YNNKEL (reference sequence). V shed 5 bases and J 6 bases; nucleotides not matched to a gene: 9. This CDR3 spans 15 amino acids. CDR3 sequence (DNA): TGTGCCAGCAGCTTTCGGACAGGACAGGATGAAAAACTGTTTTTT. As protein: CASSFRTGQDEKLFF.

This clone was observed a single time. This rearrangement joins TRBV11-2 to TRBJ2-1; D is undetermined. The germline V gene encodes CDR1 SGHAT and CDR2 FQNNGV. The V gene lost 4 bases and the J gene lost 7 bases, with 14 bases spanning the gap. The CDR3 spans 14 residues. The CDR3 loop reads CASSWAEGRNEQFF. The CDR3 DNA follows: TGTGCCAGCAGCTGGGCCGAAGGTAGGAATGAGCAGTTCTTC.

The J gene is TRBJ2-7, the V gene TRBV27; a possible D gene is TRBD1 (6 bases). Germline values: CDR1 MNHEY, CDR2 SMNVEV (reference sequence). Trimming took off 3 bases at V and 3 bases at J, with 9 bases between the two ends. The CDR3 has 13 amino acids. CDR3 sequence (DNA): TGTGCCAGCAGTTTGGTCAGGGGCTACGAGCAGTACTTC. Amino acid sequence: CASSLVRGYEQYF.